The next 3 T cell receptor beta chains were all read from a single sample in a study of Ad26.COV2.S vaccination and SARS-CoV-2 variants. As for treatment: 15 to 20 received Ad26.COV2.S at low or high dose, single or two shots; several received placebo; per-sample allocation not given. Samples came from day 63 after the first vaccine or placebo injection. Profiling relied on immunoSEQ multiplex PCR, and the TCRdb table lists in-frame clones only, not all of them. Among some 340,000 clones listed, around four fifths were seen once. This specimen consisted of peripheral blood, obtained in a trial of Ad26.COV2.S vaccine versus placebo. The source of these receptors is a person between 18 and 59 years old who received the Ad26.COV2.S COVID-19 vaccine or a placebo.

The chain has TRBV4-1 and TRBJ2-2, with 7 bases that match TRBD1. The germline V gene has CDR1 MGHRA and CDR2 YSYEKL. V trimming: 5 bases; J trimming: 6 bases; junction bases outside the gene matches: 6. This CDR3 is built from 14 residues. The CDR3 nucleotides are TGCGCCAGCAGCGCAGGCACAGGGGCCGGGGAGCTGTTTTTT. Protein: CASSAGTGAGELFF.

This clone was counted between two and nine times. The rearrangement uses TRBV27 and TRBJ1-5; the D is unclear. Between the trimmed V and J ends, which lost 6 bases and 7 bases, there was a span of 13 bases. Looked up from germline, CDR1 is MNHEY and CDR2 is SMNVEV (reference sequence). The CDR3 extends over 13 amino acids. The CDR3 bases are TGTGCCAGCAGCCCACAGAGGGCCCAGCCCCAGCATTTT. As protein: CASSPQRAQPQHF.

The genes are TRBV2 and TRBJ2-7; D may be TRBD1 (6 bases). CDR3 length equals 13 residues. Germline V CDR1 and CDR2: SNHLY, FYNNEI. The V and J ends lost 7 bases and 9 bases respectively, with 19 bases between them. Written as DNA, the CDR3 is TGTGCCAGCACCGGGACACCCGACGGCGGGCAGTACTTC. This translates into CASTGTPDGGQYF.